The sequence of this T cell receptor beta chain was determined in a study of vaccination and CD4 T cells after COVID-19. About the research overall: Convalescent patients, SARS-CoV-2 positive by nasal swab PCR, comprised eight to ten mild cases and one severe case. Post-COVID draws followed diagnosis by a median around 100 days (range 35 to 161).

Study observations and caveats: Convalescent patients displayed a median around 86% of reactive clones emerging only post-vaccination.

The study sequenced cultured CD4+ T cell DNA using the Oncomine TCR Beta short-read assay. TCRdb reprocessed the PCR reads via MiXCR and lists one record per CDR3 protein. The data contain about 15,000 distinct CDR3 sequences, around 50% of them singletons. V was pared by 1 base and J by 8 bases, with 14 bases between. The CDR3 has 15 amino acids. From germline, CDR1 is SEHNR and CDR2 FQNEAQ (reference sequence). This sample's treatment: approximately 9-day PBMC culture with coronavirus spike peptide pools or control peptides (ViraFEST assay). Worth noting for this clonotype: No antigen is known for it.

What was sequenced was CD4+ T cells from blood, cultured in vitro. The sequence was obtained from a human donor who had recovered from COVID-19. The chain uses TRBV7-9 and TRBJ1-4, with D possibly TRBD1 on 5 matching bases. CDR3 coding DNA: TGTGCCAGCAGCTTAGATGGAGGGGCTGGAGAAAAACTGTTTTTT. It is translated as CASSLDGGAGEKLFF. The variable domain in full, completed from reference TRBV7-9 and TRBJ1-4, reads DTGVSQNPRHKITKRGQNVTFRCDPISEHNRLYWYRQTLGQGPEFLTYFQNEAQLEKSRLLSDRFSAERPKGSFSTLEIQRTEQGDSAMYLCASSLDGGAGEKLFFGSGTQLSVL.